This entry lists 7 T cell receptor beta chains sequenced from one sample in a study of blood T cells in healthy people across ages. Primed by a sample-barcoded 5' primer and a J-beta primer mix, a second PCR proceeded for about 6 to 12 cycles. TCRdb reprocessed the 5' RACE reads with MiXCR, giving one entry per CDR3 protein. The data show some 1,500,000 distinct CDR3 sequences, roughly 43% seen once. Material for sequencing was blood. These receptor sequences come from a young woman in good health.

In this sample, this clonotype turned up a few times. This chain connects TRBV4-1 to TRBJ1-2; D not certain. The V gene's germline CDR1 is MGHRA and CDR2 YSYEKL. The CDR3 contains 15 residues. Trimming stripped 0 bases from V and 2 bases from J, with 10 bases between. As DNA, the CDR3 is TGCGCCAGCAGCCAAGATCTTCCCAAGAACTATGGCTACACCTTC. Translated, it gives CASSQDLPKNYGYTF.

Ten or more counts support this clonotype. J is TRBJ1-2 and V is TRBV20-1; the D is unclear. V was cut by 6 bases and J by 0 bases, with 11 bases left in between. The CDR3 totals 13 residues. Per germline, CDR1 DFQATT and CDR2 SNEGSKA (reference sequence). The CDR3 sequence is CSAGYSSNYGYTF. The CDR3 DNA sequence: TGCAGTGCAGGGTATAGCTCTAACTATGGCTACACCTTC.

This chain uses TRBV29-1 with TRBJ2-3; D is possibly TRBD1 or TRBD2 (5 bases each). The CDR3 totals 13 residues. Germline CDR1 SQVTM, CDR2 ANQGSEA. The ends were cut back, 3 bases at V and 1 base at J, with 8 bases in the middle. The chain's CDR3 is CSVDLGGTDTQYF. The CDR3 coding sequence is TGCAGCGTTGATCTGGGGGGCACAGATACGCAGTATTTT.

The gene calls are TRBV6-2 or TRBV6-3 and TRBJ2-5; TRBD1 aligns across 11 bases. Germline lookup yields CDR1 MNHEY and CDR2 SVGEGT. The J segment lost 5 bases and the V segment lost 6 bases, leaving 11 bases of the junction unmatched. The CDR3 covers 16 residues. CDR3 sequence: CASSPRWTGGAETQYF. The CDR3 DNA follows: TGTGCCAGCAGCCCCCGTTGGACAGGGGGCGCGGAGACCCAGTACTTC.

This clonotype turned up a few times. The chain has TRBV6-5 and TRBJ1-3; D is ambiguous. This CDR3 spans 16 amino acids. V was pared by 4 bases and J by 3 bases, with 16 bases between. Germline CDR1 is MNHEY and CDR2 is SVGAGI. The DNA for the CDR3 is TGTGCCAGCAGTTCTGGAGTTCCTCCATTTGGAAACACCATATATTTT. Encoded protein: CASSSGVPPFGNTIYF.

J is TRBJ2-5 and V is TRBV25-1; possibly TRBD2 for D (6 bases). The germline V and J ends were trimmed by 2 bases and 5 bases, with 12 bases remaining between them. This CDR3 comprises 14 residues. The germline V gene has CDR1 MGHDK and CDR2 SYGVNS. The CDR3 DNA is TGTGCCAGCAGTGAAGATGGGGGGTTGGAGACCCAGTACTTC. Protein sequence: CASSEDGGLETQYF.

The gene calls are TRBV5-1 and TRBJ2-3; 10 bases match TRBD1. The CDR3 covers 16 residues. Germline V CDR1 and CDR2: SGHRS, YFSETQ. Unmatched junction bases numbered 7, after V lost 2 bases and J lost 4 bases. Here the CDR3 DNA reads TGCGCCAGCAGCTTAATACCGGGACAGGGGCCAGATACGCAGTATTTT. Residues: CASSLIPGQGPDTQYF.